Sequencing of this TCR beta chain was carried out in a study of OX40 agonist ivuxolimab in advanced cancers. Germline V gene lookup returns CDR1 SGDLS and CDR2 YYNGEE. The CDR3 spans 16 residues. J lost 5 bases, V lost 0 bases, and 6 bases had no gene match. TCRdb keeps only in-frame clones here, not all; method: immunoSEQ multiplex PCR. Of roughly 20,000 clones in the sample, approximately 87% were seen once. Blood draws occurred at baseline, cycle 4 day 1, and cycle 7 day 1. Here the sequenced sample was CD4+ or CD8+ T cells sorted from blood, taken in a trial of the OX40 agonist ivuxolimab. The V and J genes are TRBV9 and TRBJ2-5; 11 bases agree with TRBD1. The receptor's source is an adult with an advanced solid tumor such as melanoma, head and neck, liver or kidney cancer. CDR3 protein: CASSVDGTGGSETQYF. The CDR3 nucleotides read TGTGCCAGCAGCGTAGACGGGACAGGGGGTTCGGAGACCCAGTACTTC. The full variable domain, its missing parts supplied by reference TRBV9 and TRBJ2-5, is DSGVTQTPKHLITATGQRVTLRCSPRSGDLSVYWYQQSLDQGLQFLIQYYNGEERAKGNILERFSAQQFPDLHSELNLSSLELGDSALYFCASSVDGTGGSETQYFGPGTRLLVL.